The 10 T cell receptor beta chains given below trace back to one sample, sequenced in a study of blood T cells in healthy people across ages (dated by TCRdb to between 2014 and 2017). The receptor library was made with 5' RACE. Instrument used: Illumina HiSeq 2500. The second PCR ran for roughly 7 to 11 cycles and used a J-beta primer mix along with a sample-barcoded 5' primer. TCRdb reworked the public reads: Q25 trimming with fastp, MiXCR clone assembly, productive beta chains retained. For every CDR3 protein sequence, its rows merge into one entry that carries the most common genes and DNA. Here the sample has roughly 680,000 distinct CDR3 sequences; about 51% occur a single time. The ten largest account for about 13% of the sample. Sequencing was performed on blood. Receptor source: a woman of 80 years or more in good health.

This clonotype was observed a handful of times. The CDR3 is CASSPIQGAYIQYF. The DNA for the CDR3 is TGTGCCAGCTCCCCCATACAGGGGGCCTACATTCAGTACTTC. The chain is built from TRBV18 and TRBJ2-5, with 9 bases identical to TRBD1. The J call is doubtful: the DNA matches TRBJ2-4 better. The CDR3 contains 14 residues. The germline CDR1 and CDR2 sequences are KGHSH and LQKENI.

The V and J genes are TRBV4-1 and TRBJ2-7; 8 bases are a match to TRBD2. The J segment lost 3 bases and the V segment lost 3 bases, leaving 7 bases of the junction unmatched. The germline V gene has CDR1 MGHRA and CDR2 YSYEKL. The CDR3 runs to 15 residues. The CDR3 nucleotides read TGCGCCAGCAGCCACGATAGCGGGACCGGCTACGAGCAGTACTTC. This translates into CASSHDSGTGYEQYF.

V and J are TRBV20-1 and TRBJ2-7; D not certain. Gene TRBJ2-5 matches the end of the DNA better, so the J call may be wrong. The CDR3 extends over 14 amino acids. The germline V gene has CDR1 DFQATT and CDR2 SNEGSKA (reference sequence). The CDR3 nucleotides are TGCAGTGCTAGGGCCCCCGACTCGCAAGAGACCCAGTACTTC. It yields the protein CSARAPDSQETQYF.

This clonotype appeared a few times. V is TRBV7-3 and J is TRBJ2-2, with D tentatively TRBD1 (6 bases). V dropped 0 bases and J dropped 0 bases, with 14 bases sitting between them. CDR1 and CDR2 (germline): SGHTA, FQGTGA. The CDR3 covers 18 residues. The CDR3 loop reads CASSLTSQGSANTGELFF. The DNA for the CDR3 is TGTGCCAGCAGCTTAACGTCCCAGGGGTCGGCGAACACCGGGGAGCTGTTTTTT.

This clonotype was recorded at least ten times. V is TRBV10-3 and J is TRBJ2-3, with 15 bases identical to TRBD2. V shed 6 bases, J shed 3 bases, and the junction held 19 bases outside the gene matches. The germline V gene has CDR1 ENHRY and CDR2 SYGVKD. The length of the CDR3 is 21 residues. The CDR3 reads CAIRSQRTSGGAIRVTDTQYF. The CDR3 DNA is TGTGCCATCAGATCGCAGCGGACTAGCGGGGGGGCTATAAGAGTAACAGATACGCAGTATTTT.

This sequence joins TRBV7-8 and TRBJ2-3; TRBD1 matches at 7 bases. The CDR3 length is 22 residues. V was pared by 0 bases and J by 0 bases, with 21 bases of the junction left unmatched. CDR1 is SGHVS and CDR2 is FQNEAQ in the germline V gene. The CDR3 sequence: CASSLARTTGPTLIPSTDTQYF. DNA of the CDR3: TGTGCCAGCAGCTTAGCGCGGACGACAGGGCCTACCCTTATTCCTAGCACAGATACGCAGTATTTT.

This clonotype was found a few times. The chain recombines TRBV25-1 with TRBJ1-5, with D unresolved. This CDR3 has 12 amino acids. Germline values: CDR1 MGHDK, CDR2 SYGVNS. Deletions cut 6 bases from V and 4 bases from J, with 7 bases between. The CDR3 nucleotides read TGTGCCAGCAGCGAGGCGAATCAGCCCCAGCATTTT. It specifies CASSEANQPQHF.

This clonotype has at least ten counts. The rearrangement links TRBV28 to TRBJ2-1; D is uncertain. V was cut by 1 base and J by 1 base, with 8 bases left in between. Germline CDR1 MDHEN, CDR2 SYDVKM. This CDR3 spans 15 amino acids. CDR3 protein: CASSLSTGSYNEQFF. CDR3 sequence (DNA): TGTGCCAGCAGTTTATCGACGGGTTCCTACAATGAGCAGTTCTTC.

This clonotype was picked up many times. This sequence joins TRBV3-1 and TRBJ2-7; tentatively, D is TRBD2 (5 bases). V dropped 4 bases and J dropped 8 bases, with 18 bases sitting between them. CDR3 length equals 14 residues. Germline V gene data show CDR1 as LGHDT and CDR2 as YNNKEL (reference sequence). The CDR3 sequence is CASSPPFASSQQYF. DNA for the CDR3: TGTGCCAGCAGCCCGCCCTTTGCTAGCAGCCAGCAGTACTTC.

The V gene is TRBV29-1, the J gene TRBJ1-6, with 7 bases lining up with TRBD1. CDR1 and CDR2 from the germline V gene are SQVTM and ANQGSEA. The V and J ends lost 6 bases and 10 bases, in that order; junction bases with no gene match: 9. CDR3 length: 13 residues. CDR3 sequence (DNA): TGCAGCGTGGGGGACAGCCGGAAGTCACCCCTCCACTTT. Protein sequence: CSVGDSRKSPLHF.